Listed here are 2 T cell receptor beta chains from one sample, sequenced in a study of identical twins. Each CDR3 protein gets one entry after TCRdb re-called the 5' RACE reads with MiXCR. Among fewer than 900,000 distinct CDR3 sequences, about 20% were seen once, and the ten largest hold around 4.5%. The sample also formed part of further work on T cells expressing NK-cell markers.

Sequencing was performed on PBMCs. The origin of the receptors is a woman aged 18-35 years in good health.

This clonotype has ten or more counts. V gene TRBV12-3 or TRBV12-4 combines with J gene TRBJ2-7; D may be TRBD2 (5 bases). Trimming shortened V by 7 bases and J by 7 bases, and 17 bases separated the two germline ends. This CDR3 is built from 13 residues. The DNA of the CDR3 is TGTGCCAGCACCCAGTCGTATGGCGGGGAGCAGTACTTC. Translated: CASTQSYGGEQYF.

There are a few counts of this clonotype. The chain recombines TRBV7-2 with TRBJ2-7; 12 bases map to TRBD2. Germline V gene data show CDR1 as SGHTA and CDR2 as FQGNSA. The junction had 3 bases not matched to a gene; V was cut back by 3 bases and J by 3 bases. The CDR3 has 15 amino acids. For the CDR3, the DNA is TGTGCCAGCAGCTTCGGACTAGCGGGGTTCTACGAGCAGTACTTC. Translated: CASSFGLAGFYEQYF.